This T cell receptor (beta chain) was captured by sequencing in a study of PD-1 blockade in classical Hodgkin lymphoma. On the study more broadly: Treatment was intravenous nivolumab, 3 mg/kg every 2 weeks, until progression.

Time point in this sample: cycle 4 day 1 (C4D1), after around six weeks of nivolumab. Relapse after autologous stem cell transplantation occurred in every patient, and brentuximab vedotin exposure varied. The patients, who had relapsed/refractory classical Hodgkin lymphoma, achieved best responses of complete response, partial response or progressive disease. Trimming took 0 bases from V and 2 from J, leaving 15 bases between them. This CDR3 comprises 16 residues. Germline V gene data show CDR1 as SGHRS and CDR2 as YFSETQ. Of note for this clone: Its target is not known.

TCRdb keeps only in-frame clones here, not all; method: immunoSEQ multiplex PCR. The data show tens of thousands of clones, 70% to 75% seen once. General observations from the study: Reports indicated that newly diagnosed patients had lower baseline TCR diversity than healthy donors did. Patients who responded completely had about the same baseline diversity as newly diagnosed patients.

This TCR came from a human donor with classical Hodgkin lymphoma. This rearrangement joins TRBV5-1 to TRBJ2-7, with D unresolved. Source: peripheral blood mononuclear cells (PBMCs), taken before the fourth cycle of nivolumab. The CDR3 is CASSLAGSNYPYEQYF. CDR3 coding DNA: TGCGCCAGCAGCTTGGCCGGGTCAAACTATCCCTACGAGCAGTACTTC.